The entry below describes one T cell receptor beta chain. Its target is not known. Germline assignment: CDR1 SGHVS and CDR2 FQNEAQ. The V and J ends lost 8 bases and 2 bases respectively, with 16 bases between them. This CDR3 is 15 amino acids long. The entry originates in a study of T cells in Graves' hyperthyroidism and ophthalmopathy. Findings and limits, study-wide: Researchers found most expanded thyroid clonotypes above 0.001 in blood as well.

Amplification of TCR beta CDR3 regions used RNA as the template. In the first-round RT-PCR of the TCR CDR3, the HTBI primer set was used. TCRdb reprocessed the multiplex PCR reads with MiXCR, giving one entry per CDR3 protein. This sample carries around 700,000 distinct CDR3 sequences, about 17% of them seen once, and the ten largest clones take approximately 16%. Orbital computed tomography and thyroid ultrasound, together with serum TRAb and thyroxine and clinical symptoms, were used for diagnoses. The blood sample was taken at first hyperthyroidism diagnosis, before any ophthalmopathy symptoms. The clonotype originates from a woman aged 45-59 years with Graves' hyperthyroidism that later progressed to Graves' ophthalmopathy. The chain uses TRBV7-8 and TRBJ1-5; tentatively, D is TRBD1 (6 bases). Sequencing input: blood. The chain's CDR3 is CASVTRGGGNQPQHF. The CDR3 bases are TGTGCCAGCGTCACCCGGGGGGGCGGCAATCAGCCCCAGCATTTT.